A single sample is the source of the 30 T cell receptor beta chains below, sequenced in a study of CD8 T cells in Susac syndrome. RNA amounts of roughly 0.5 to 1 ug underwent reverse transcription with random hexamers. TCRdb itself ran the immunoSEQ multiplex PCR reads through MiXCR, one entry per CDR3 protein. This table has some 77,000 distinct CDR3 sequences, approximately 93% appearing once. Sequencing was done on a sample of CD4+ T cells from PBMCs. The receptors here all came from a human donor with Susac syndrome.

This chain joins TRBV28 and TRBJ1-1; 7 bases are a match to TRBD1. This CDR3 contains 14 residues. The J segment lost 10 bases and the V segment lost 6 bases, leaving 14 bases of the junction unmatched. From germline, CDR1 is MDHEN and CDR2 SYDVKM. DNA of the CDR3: TGTGCCAGCAGGCCAGGACAGGCTGAGACGGGAGCTTTCTTT. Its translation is CASRPGQAETGAFF.

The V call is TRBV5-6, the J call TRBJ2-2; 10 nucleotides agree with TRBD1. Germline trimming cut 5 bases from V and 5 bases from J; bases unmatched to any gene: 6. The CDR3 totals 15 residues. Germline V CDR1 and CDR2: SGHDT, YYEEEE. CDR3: CASRSDRGRTGELFF. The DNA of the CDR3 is TGTGCCAGCAGATCGGACAGGGGGAGAACCGGGGAGCTGTTTTTT.

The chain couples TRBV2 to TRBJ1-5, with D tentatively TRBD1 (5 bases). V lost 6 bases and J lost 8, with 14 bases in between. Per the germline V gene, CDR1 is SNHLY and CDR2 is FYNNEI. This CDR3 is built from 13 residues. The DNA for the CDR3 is TGTGCCAGCAGGGGCGGAGGGACGAAGCCCCAGCATTTT. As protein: CASRGGGTKPQHF.

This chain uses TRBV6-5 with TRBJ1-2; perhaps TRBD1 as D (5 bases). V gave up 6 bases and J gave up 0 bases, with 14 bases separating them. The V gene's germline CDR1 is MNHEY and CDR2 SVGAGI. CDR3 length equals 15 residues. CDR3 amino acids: CASSGRGLANYGYTF. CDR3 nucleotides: TGTGCCAGCAGCGGAAGGGGTTTGGCTAACTATGGCTACACCTTC.

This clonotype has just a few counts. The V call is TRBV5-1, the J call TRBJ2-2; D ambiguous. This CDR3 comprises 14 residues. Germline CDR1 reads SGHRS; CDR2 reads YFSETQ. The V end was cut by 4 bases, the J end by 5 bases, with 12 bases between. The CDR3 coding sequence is TGCGCCAGCAGCCCAGACCTCGGTACCGGGGAGCTGTTTTTT. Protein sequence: CASSPDLGTGELFF.

CDR3 sequence reads: CASSRDRGLRYGANVLTF. As DNA, the CDR3 is TGTGCCAGTAGCCGGGACAGGGGGCTGAGATATGGGGCCAACGTCCTGACTTTC. This chain links TRBV19 with TRBJ2-6; 12 bases map to TRBD1. This CDR3 has 18 residues. Germline CDR1 is LNHDA and CDR2 is SQIVND (reference sequence). Trimming took 6 bases from V and 3 from J; bases not matched to a gene: 9.

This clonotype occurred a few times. Here the CDR3 reads CASSLVRQGGYEQYF. The CDR3 DNA sequence: TGTGCCAGCAGCTTAGTACGGCAGGGAGGATACGAGCAGTACTTC. The chain recombines TRBV7-2 with TRBJ2-7; maybe TRBD2 (6 bases). V lost 1 base, J lost 4 bases, and 14 bases lay in between. CDR3 length: 15 amino acids. From germline, CDR1 is SGHTA and CDR2 FQGNSA.

The CDR3 bases are TGTGCCAGCAGTGGAGACAGGAGTTTCCTCTACGAGCAGTACTTC. Residues: CASSGDRSFLYEQYF. The rearrangement links TRBV28 to TRBJ2-7; D might be TRBD1 (6 bases). Germline V lookup: CDR1 MDHEN, CDR2 SYDVKM. Trimming left V 5 bases short and J 3 bases short, with 17 bases between. This CDR3 region has 15 residues.

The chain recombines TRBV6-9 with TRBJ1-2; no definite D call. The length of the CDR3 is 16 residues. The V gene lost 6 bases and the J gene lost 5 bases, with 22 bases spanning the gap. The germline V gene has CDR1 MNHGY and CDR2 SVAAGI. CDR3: CASRAVGLGWTYGYTF. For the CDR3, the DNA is TGTGCCAGCAGGGCGGTCGGCCTAGGGTGGACGTATGGCTACACCTTC.

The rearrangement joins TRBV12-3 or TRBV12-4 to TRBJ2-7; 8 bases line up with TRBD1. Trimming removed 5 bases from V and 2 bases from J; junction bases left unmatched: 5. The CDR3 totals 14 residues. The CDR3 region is CASSLRDRTYEQYF. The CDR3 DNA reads TGTGCCAGCAGTCTTCGGGACAGGACCTACGAGCAGTACTTC.

This chain's CDR3 is CASSIREQGNQPQHF. The CDR3 DNA reads as TGTGCCAGTAGTATAAGAGAGCAGGGCAATCAGCCCCAGCATTTT. The chain links TRBV19 to TRBJ1-5; D is ambiguous. The germline V gene has CDR1 LNHDA and CDR2 SQIVND (reference sequence). V was shortened by 2 bases and J by 2 bases, with 10 bases between the two germline ends. This CDR3 comprises 15 residues.

DNA of the CDR3: TGTGCCTGGAGTACCGACAGGGCTGGGGCCAACGTCCTGACTTTC. Translating it yields CAWSTDRAGANVLTF. The chain combines TRBV30 with TRBJ2-6; 7 bases are shared with TRBD1. With 2 bases clipped from V and 2 bases from J, the junction kept 3 bases outside the gene matches. CDR1 is GTSNPN, CDR2 SVGIG, per germline (reference sequence). This CDR3 is 15 amino acids long.

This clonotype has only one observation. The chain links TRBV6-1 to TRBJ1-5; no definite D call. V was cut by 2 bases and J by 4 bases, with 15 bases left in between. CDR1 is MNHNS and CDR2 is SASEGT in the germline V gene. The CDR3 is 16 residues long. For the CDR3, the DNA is TGTGCCAGCAGTGAATATTGGGGTAACATGAATCAGCCCCAGCATTTT. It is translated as CASSEYWGNMNQPQHF.

CDR3 bases: TGCAGTCCGGGACAGGGTGTGAATTCACCCCTCCACTTT. This codes for CSPGQGVNSPLHF. This chain links TRBV20-1 with TRBJ1-6; 9 positions agree with TRBD1. V was clipped by 8 bases and J by 7 bases; unmatched bases: 6. The CDR3 covers 13 residues. The germline V gene has CDR1 DFQATT and CDR2 SNEGSKA (reference sequence).

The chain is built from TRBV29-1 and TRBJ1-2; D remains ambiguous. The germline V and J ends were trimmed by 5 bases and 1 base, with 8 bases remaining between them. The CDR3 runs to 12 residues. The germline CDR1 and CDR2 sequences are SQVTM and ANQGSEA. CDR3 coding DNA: TGCAGCGTTCAACAGTTTAACTATGGCTACACCTTC. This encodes CSVQQFNYGYTF.

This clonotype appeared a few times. CDR3: CSARVRTANYGYTF. DNA for the CDR3: TGCAGTGCTAGAGTTAGGACAGCTAACTATGGCTACACCTTC. The V and J genes are TRBV20-1 and TRBJ1-2, with D possibly TRBD1 on 6 matching bases. The CDR3 extends over 14 amino acids. Per germline, CDR1 DFQATT and CDR2 SNEGSKA (reference sequence). Trimming shortened V by 1 base and J by 0 bases, and 9 bases separated the two germline ends.

The CDR3 here is CASSLWSSGGIPYNEQFF. The CDR3 nucleotides are TGTGCCAGCAGTTTATGGTCAAGCGGGGGGATACCCTACAATGAGCAGTTCTTC. The J gene is TRBJ2-1, the V gene TRBV28; the match to TRBD2 covers 9 bases. V was clipped by 0 bases and J by 2 bases; unmatched bases: 8. From germline, CDR1 is MDHEN and CDR2 SYDVKM. The CDR3 has 18 residues.

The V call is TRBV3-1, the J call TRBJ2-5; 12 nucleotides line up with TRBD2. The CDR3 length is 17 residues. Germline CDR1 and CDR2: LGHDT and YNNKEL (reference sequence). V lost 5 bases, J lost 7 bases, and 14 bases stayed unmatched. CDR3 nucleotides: TGTGCCAGCAGCGCCCTACTAGCGGGGGGTCGTTTAGGGACCCAGTACTTC. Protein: CASSALLAGGRLGTQYF.

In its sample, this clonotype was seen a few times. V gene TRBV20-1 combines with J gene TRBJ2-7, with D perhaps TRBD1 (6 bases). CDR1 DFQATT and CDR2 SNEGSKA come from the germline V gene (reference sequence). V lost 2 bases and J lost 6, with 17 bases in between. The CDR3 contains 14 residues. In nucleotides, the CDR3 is TGCAGTGCTAGACCTCCTACAGGGTTAGGCGAGCAGTACTTC. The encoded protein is CSARPPTGLGEQYF.

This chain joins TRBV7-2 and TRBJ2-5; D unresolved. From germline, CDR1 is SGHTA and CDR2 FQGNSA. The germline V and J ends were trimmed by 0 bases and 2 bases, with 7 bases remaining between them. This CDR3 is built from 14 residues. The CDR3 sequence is CASSLAPPQETQYF. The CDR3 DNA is TGTGCCAGCAGCTTAGCGCCACCACAAGAGACCCAGTACTTC.

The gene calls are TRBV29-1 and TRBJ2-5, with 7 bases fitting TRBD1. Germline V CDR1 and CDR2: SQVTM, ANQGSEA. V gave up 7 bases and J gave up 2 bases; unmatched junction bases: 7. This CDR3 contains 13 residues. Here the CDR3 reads CSASDRLQETQYF. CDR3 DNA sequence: TGCAGCGCATCGGACAGGTTACAAGAGACCCAGTACTTC.

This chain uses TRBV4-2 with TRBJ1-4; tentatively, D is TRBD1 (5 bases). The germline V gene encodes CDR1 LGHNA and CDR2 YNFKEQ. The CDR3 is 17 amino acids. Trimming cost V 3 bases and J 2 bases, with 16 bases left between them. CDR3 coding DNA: TGTGCCAGCAGCCAGGCCGGGGGGATGGGTACTAATGAAAAACTGTTTTTT. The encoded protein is CASSQAGGMGTNEKLFF.

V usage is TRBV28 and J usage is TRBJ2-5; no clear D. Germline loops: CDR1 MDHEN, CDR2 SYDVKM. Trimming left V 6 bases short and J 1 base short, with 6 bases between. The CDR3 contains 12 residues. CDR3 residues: CASSQTQETQYF. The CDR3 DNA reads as TGTGCCAGCAGCCAGACCCAAGAGACCCAGTACTTC.

CDR3 protein: CSARDLGTGGFSYNEQFF. DNA for the CDR3: TGCAGTGCTAGAGATCTCGGGACAGGGGGCTTCTCCTACAATGAGCAGTTCTTC. The rearrangement links TRBV20-1 to TRBJ2-1, with TRBD1 matching over 12 bases. The CDR3 loop spans 18 amino acids. Per the germline V gene, CDR1 is DFQATT and CDR2 is SNEGSKA (reference sequence). J was trimmed by 0 bases and V by 0 bases; bases with no gene match: 6.

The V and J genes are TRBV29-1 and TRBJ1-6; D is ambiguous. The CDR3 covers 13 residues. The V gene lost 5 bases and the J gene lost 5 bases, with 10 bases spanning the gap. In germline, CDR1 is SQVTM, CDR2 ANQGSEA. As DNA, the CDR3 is TGCAGCGTTCGAAAGGGCAATAATTCACCCCTCCACTTT. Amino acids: CSVRKGNNSPLHF.

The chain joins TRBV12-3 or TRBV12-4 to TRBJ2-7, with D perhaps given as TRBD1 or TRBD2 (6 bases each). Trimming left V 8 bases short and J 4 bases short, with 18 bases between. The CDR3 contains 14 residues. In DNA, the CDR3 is TGTGCCAGCTCACGGAGGGGGGAAAAGTACGAGCAGTACTTC. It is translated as CASSRRGEKYEQYF.

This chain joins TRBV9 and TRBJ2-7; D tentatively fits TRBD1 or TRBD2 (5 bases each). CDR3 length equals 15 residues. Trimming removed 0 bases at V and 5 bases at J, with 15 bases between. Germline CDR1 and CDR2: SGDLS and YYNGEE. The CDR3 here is CASSVGGTTFDEQYF. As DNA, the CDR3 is TGTGCCAGCAGCGTAGGGGGGACGACGTTCGACGAGCAGTACTTC.

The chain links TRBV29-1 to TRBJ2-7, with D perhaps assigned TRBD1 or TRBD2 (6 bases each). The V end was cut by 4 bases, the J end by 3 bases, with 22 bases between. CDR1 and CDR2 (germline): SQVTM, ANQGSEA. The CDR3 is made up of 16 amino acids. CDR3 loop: CSVAGVGGAAVYEQYF. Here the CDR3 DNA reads TGCAGCGTTGCCGGTGTGGGGGGCGCGGCCGTCTACGAGCAGTACTTC.

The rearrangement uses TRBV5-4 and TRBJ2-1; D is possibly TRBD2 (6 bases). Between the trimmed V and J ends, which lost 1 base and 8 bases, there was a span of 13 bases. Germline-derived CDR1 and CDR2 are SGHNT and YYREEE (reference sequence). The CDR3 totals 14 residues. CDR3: CASSLRRGGDEQFF. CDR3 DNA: TGTGCCAGCAGCTTGCGACGGGGCGGGGATGAGCAGTTCTTC. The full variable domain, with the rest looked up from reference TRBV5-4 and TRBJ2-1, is ETGVTQSPTHLIKTRGQQVTLRCSSQSGHNTVSWYQQALGQGPQFIFQYYREEENGRGNFPPRFSGLQFPNYSSELNVNALELDDSALYLCASSLRRGGDEQFFGPGTRLTVL.

In nucleotides, the CDR3 is TGTGCCAGCAGTGAAGTCCCCAGGGTGAGGGGCACCGGGGAGCTGTTTTTT. This sequence encodes CASSEVPRVRGTGELFF. The V and J genes are TRBV6-4 and TRBJ2-2, with D perhaps given as TRBD1 or TRBD2 (5 bases each). Germline CDR1 reads MRHNA; CDR2 reads SNTAGT. The CDR3 is 17 amino acids. The V gene lost 3 bases and the J gene lost 4 bases, with 18 bases spanning the gap.